The present T cell receptor beta chain was sequenced within a study of a mutant IDH1 vaccine in newly diagnosed glioma. Study information: Patients received eight vaccinations in weeks 1, 3, 5, 7, 11, 15, 19, 23.

Sequenced by immunoSEQ multiplex PCR; TCRdb stores in-frame clones only, minus some. The table lists 25,000 to 30,000 clones, 60% to 80% of them singletons, with less than 9.5% in the top ten. CDR3 length equals 14 residues. Germline loops: CDR1 MNHNY, CDR2 SVGAGI (reference sequence). Trimming left V 7 bases short and J 7 bases short, with 19 bases between. Sample time point: week 5, during vaccination. What each vaccine dose contained was 300 ug of mutant IDH1 20-mer peptide, accompanied by topical imiquimod. As to this clone: What it binds is unknown.

This material consisted of PBMCs, taken from a glioma patient whose treatment included an IDH1 peptide vaccine. The source of this sequence is a man between 40 and 49 years old with glioma. The chain combines TRBV6-6 with TRBJ1-1; D might be TRBD1 (5 bases). Here the CDR3 reads CASTGAETYLEAFF. The CDR3 region has the DNA TGTGCCAGCACTGGGGCAGAAACCTATCTTGAAGCTTTCTTT.